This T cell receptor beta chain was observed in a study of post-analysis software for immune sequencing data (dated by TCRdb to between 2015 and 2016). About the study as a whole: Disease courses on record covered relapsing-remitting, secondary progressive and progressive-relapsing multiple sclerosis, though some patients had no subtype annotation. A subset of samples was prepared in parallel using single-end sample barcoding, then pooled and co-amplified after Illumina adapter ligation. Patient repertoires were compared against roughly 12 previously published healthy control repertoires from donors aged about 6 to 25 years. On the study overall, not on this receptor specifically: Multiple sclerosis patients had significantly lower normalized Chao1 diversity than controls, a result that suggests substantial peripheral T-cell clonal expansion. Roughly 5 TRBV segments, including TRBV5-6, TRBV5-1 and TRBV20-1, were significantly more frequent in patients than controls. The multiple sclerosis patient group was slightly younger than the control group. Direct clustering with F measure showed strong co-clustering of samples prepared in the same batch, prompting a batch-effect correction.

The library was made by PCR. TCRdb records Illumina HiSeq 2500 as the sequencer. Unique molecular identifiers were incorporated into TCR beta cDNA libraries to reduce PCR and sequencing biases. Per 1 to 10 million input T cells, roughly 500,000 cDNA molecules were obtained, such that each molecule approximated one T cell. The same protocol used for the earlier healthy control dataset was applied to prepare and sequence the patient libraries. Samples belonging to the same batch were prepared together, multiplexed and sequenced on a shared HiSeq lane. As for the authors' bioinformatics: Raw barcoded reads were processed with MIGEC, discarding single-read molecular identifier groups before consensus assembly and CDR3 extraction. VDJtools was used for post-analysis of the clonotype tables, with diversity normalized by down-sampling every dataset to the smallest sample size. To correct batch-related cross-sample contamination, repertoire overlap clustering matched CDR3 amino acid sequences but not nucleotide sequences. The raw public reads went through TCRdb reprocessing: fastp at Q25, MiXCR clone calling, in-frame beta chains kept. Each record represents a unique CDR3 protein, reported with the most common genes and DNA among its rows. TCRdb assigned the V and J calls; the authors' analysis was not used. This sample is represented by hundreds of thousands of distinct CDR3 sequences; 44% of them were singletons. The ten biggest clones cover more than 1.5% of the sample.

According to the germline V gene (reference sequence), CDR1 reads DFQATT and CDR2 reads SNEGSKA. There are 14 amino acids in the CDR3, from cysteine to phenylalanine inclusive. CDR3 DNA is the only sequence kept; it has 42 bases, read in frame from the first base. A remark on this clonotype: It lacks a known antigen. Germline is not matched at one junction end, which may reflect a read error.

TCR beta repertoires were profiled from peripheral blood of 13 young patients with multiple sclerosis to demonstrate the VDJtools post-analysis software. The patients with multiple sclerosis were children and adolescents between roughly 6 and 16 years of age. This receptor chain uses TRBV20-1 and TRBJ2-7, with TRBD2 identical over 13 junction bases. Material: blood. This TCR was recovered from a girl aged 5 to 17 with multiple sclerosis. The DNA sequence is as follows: TGCAGTGTTCCGGGACTAGCGGGGTGGAATGAGCGGTACTTC. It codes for CSVPGLAGWNERYF.